One and the same sample provided the 12 T cell receptor beta chains below, sequenced in a study of spatial heterogeneity in lung cancer. TCRdb re-called the 5' RACE reads with MiXCR, one entry per CDR3 protein. There are about 8,400 distinct CDR3 sequences in the sample; about 8.8% occur only once, and 20% to 25% lies in the top ten. Described time point: sample taken at primary tumor resection. The sample here was normal lung tissue next to the tumor, taken at surgery. All receptors derive from a male donor with early-stage non-small cell lung cancer.

By sample fraction, this clonotype is medium-sized. This rearrangement joins TRBV29-1 to TRBJ2-5, with TRBD2 matching 9 bases. Trimming cost V 5 bases and J 3 bases; bases outside gene matches: 1. This CDR3 region has 12 residues. Per germline, CDR1 SQVTM and CDR2 ANQGSEA. This chain's CDR3 is CSVSSGEETQYF. In DNA, the CDR3 is TGCAGCGTTTCTAGCGGGGAAGAGACCCAGTACTTC.

To note about this clonotype: It is unclear where the CDR3 begins or ends on the DNA, so no DNA is shown, and the CDR3 is as TCRdb lists it. The chain recombines TRBV7-2 with TRBJ2-7; TRBD1, the table's D call, was not compared with the DNA. Germline V gives CDR1 SGHTA, CDR2 FQGNSA. 22 amino acids form the CDR3, both terminal residues included. The CDR3: CASSFYICSARDGDRPRDEQYF.

At least ten counts were recorded for this clonotype. J is TRBJ2-2 and V is TRBV3-2; the table's D call, TRBD1, has no DNA check behind it. TRBV3-2 constitutes a pseudogene. The CDR3 loop spans 16 amino acids. The CDR3 here is CASNLRAGANTGELFF. CDR3 sequence (DNA): TGTGCCAGCAATCTTCGGGCAGGGGCGAACACCGGGGAGCTGTTTTTT.

This clonotype is medium-sized in the sample. This chain connects TRBV12-3 or TRBV12-4 to TRBJ2-2; TRBD1 agrees at 8 bases. The CDR3 extends over 15 amino acids. Trimming removed 6 bases from V and 1 base from J; junction bases left unmatched: 4. The CDR3: CASRSGTGNTGELFF. The DNA for the CDR3 is TGTGCCAGCAGGTCCGGGACAGGGAACACCGGGGAGCTGTTTTTT.

This chain connects TRBV4-1 to TRBJ2-1, with TRBD1 identical over 9 bases. Germline V gives CDR1 MGHRA, CDR2 YSYEKL. V trimming: 5 bases; J trimming: 7 bases; junction bases outside the gene matches: 9. This CDR3 has 15 residues. CDR3 in DNA: TGCGCCAGCAGCTTCCGACAGGGGGACGATAATGAGCAGTTCTTC. Its translation: CASSFRQGDDNEQFF.

Ten or more counts support this clonotype. This chain links TRBV7-8 with TRBJ2-2; D is unresolved. V was trimmed by 1 base and J by 5 bases, leaving 2 bases between them. This CDR3 is 12 amino acids long. CDR1 and CDR2 from the germline V gene are SGHVS and FQNEAQ. Here the CDR3 DNA reads TGTGCCAGCAGCTTAGGGACCGGGGAGCTGTTTTTT. Residues: CASSLGTGELFF.

This clonotype was counted ten times or more. V usage is TRBV7-9 and J usage is TRBJ2-6; 7 bases match TRBD2. CDR3 length: 16 residues. V dropped 5 bases and J dropped 1; count of bases not matched to a gene: 5. The germline V gene encodes CDR1 SEHNR and CDR2 FQNEAQ (reference sequence). CDR3 sequence (DNA): TGTGCCAGCAGCCCTACAGCGGGATCTGGGGCCAACGTCCTGACTTTC. It codes for CASSPTAGSGANVLTF.

In this sample, this clonotype turned up many times. The chain recombines TRBV7-9 with TRBJ2-7, with 9 bases identical to TRBD1. V dropped 1 base and J dropped 0; count of bases not matched to a gene: 7. Germline values: CDR1 SEHNR, CDR2 FQNEAQ (reference sequence). This CDR3 has 17 residues. CDR3 DNA sequence: TGTGCCAGCAGCTTAGGAGTCCGGGACAGGGACTCCTACGAGCAGTACTTC. Its translation is CASSLGVRDRDSYEQYF.

The chain carries TRBV18 and TRBJ1-5; a weak D match, TRBD1 (5 bases). The CDR3 has 15 residues. The germline V gene has CDR1 KGHSH and CDR2 LQKENI. Trimming took 4 bases from V and 4 from J, leaving 14 bases between them. The CDR3 spells CASSLAGQRNQPQHF. In nucleotides, the CDR3 is TGTGCCAGCTCACTTGCCGGACAAAGGAATCAGCCCCAGCATTTT.

Ten or more counts support this clonotype. This sequence joins TRBV12-3 or TRBV12-4 and TRBJ2-7, with 10 bases fitting TRBD1. The ends lost 6 bases at V and 3 bases at J; junction bases unmatched: 11. The CDR3 length is 16 residues. CDR3 in DNA: TGTGCCAGCAGCCCAGATCTGGGACAGGGGAACTACGAGCAGTACTTC. This translates into CASSPDLGQGNYEQYF.

This clonotype is termed medium-sized (0.01 to 0.1%). The chain links TRBV10-3 to TRBJ2-1; the match to TRBD2 covers 10 bases. Per the germline V gene, CDR1 is ENHRY and CDR2 is SYGVKD. Losses at the gene ends were 11 bases for V and 5 bases for J; bases not matched to a gene: 9. The CDR3 length is 14 residues. The CDR3 sequence is CAVGGTSVNNEQFF. The CDR3 DNA reads as TGTGCCGTGGGAGGGACTAGCGTAAACAATGAGCAGTTCTTC.

The rearrangement links TRBV19 to TRBJ2-7; D remains ambiguous. The V gene lost 4 bases and the J gene lost 2 bases, with 9 bases spanning the gap. Germline V gives CDR1 LNHDA, CDR2 SQIVND (reference sequence). This CDR3 comprises 13 residues. The CDR3 reads CASSRSKAYEQYF. The CDR3 DNA reads as TGTGCCAGTAGTAGGTCCAAGGCCTACGAGCAGTACTTC.